The 31 T cell receptor beta chains reported below all come from one sample, sequenced in a study of blood T cells in healthy people across ages. Together with a sample-barcoded 5' primer, a J-beta primer mix was included in a second PCR lasting about 6 to 11 cycles. TCRdb independently ran MiXCR on the 5' RACE reads; one entry per CDR3 protein. The sample records about 1.4 million distinct CDR3 sequences, approximately 63% being singletons. Sequenced material: blood. These receptors came from a man aged 18 to 29 in good health.

This clonotype turned up a few times. This sequence joins TRBV4-2 and TRBJ1-4; maybe TRBD1 (6 bases). The CDR3 totals 15 residues. V was clipped by 4 bases and J by 7 bases, with 16 bases between them. Germline assignment: CDR1 LGHNA and CDR2 YNFKEQ. CDR3 sequence (DNA): TGTGCCAGCAGCCCCTCTAGCCGGACAGCTGAAAAACTGTTTTTT. Amino acids: CASSPSSRTAEKLFF.

The chain links TRBV29-1 to TRBJ1-1; D gene uncertain. Germline lookup yields CDR1 SQVTM and CDR2 ANQGSEA. There are 12 residues in the CDR3. With 1 base removed from V and 10 bases from J, the gap between germline ends came to 13 bases. The CDR3 sequence is CSVEGDPVGAFF. CDR3 DNA: TGCAGCGTTGAAGGGGATCCCGTGGGAGCTTTCTTT.

For the CDR3, the DNA is TGTGCCATCAGTGACCCGACGGAGGAGGGGCAGTACTTC. It specifies CAISDPTEEGQYF. The rearrangement joins TRBV10-3 to TRBJ2-5; D might be TRBD2 (6 bases). V was clipped by 3 bases and J by 11 bases, with 16 bases between them. This CDR3 spans 13 amino acids. CDR1 and CDR2 (germline): ENHRY, SYGVKD.

This clonotype was detected only a few times. This sequence joins TRBV7-6 and TRBJ2-5; D call uncertain. Germline assignment: CDR1 SGHVS and CDR2 FNYEAQ. The CDR3 is 15 residues long. V lost 4 bases, J lost 1 base, and 13 bases lay in between. CDR3 sequence: CASSSVRGPQETQYF. The CDR3 coding sequence is TGTGCCAGCAGCTCAGTCCGCGGACCCCAAGAGACCCAGTACTTC.

V gene TRBV5-6 combines with J gene TRBJ1-6; a weak D match, TRBD1 (6 bases). The CDR3 contains 17 residues. Germline V lookup: CDR1 SGHDT, CDR2 YYEEEE. Trimming removed 4 bases at V and 5 bases at J, with 19 bases between. Here the CDR3 reads CASSLGQIPGNNSPLHF. CDR3 in DNA: TGTGCCAGCAGCCTAGGACAGATTCCCGGCAATAATTCACCCCTCCACTTT.

This chain connects TRBV29-1 to TRBJ2-5; D is unclear. Germline-derived CDR1 and CDR2 are SQVTM and ANQGSEA. The CDR3 spans 15 residues. Trimming shortened V by 2 bases and J by 2 bases, and 15 bases separated the two germline ends. The DNA of the CDR3 is TGCAGCGTTGAACATAGGGTGGGGTCGCAAGAGACCCAGTACTTC. The encoded protein is CSVEHRVGSQETQYF. Based on the CDR3 plus reference TRBV29-1 and TRBJ2-5, the full variable domain is SAVISQKPSRDICQRGTSLTIQCQVDSQVTMMFWYRQQPGQSLTLIATANQGSEATYESGFVIDKFPISRPNLTFSTLTVSNMSPEDSSIYLCSVEHRVGSQETQYFGPGTRLLVL.

This chain joins TRBV3-1 and TRBJ2-5; 9 bases map to TRBD1. V gave up 7 bases and J gave up 1 base; unmatched junction bases: 7. This CDR3 has 15 residues. Germline V gene data show CDR1 as LGHDT and CDR2 as YNNKEL (reference sequence). DNA for the CDR3: TGTGCCAGCACCCCGACAGGGGGAGTCCAAGAGACCCAGTACTTC. Translated: CASTPTGGVQETQYF.

This clonotype appeared a few times. The J gene is TRBJ2-5, the V gene TRBV29-1, with D perhaps TRBD1 (6 bases). V dropped 6 bases and J dropped 2 bases, with 22 bases sitting between them. Germline loops: CDR1 SQVTM, CDR2 ANQGSEA. CDR3 length equals 16 residues. CDR3 sequence reads: CSVTRPIQGRQETQYF. CDR3 nucleotide sequence: TGCAGCGTCACGCGACCGATACAGGGAAGGCAAGAGACCCAGTACTTC.

This chain links TRBV5-6 with TRBJ1-1; TRBD1 matches 7 bases. The CDR3 spans 17 residues. Trimming took 5 bases from V and 0 from J; bases not matched to a gene: 13. CDR1 is SGHDT, CDR2 YYEEEE, per germline. The CDR3 sequence is CASSLRGQTIMNTEAFF. The CDR3 nucleotides read TGTGCCAGCAGTCTCAGGGGACAGACTATTATGAACACTGAAGCTTTCTTT.

This sequence joins TRBV24-1 and TRBJ2-3; possibly TRBD2 for D (6 bases). Trimming left V 6 bases short and J 4 bases short, with 16 bases between. Germline values: CDR1 KGHDR, CDR2 SFDVKD. The CDR3 has 15 amino acids. The CDR3: CATSNSSDFPDTQYF. The CDR3 nucleotides read TGTGCCACCAGTAATTCTAGCGATTTTCCAGATACGCAGTATTTT.

The rearrangement links TRBV14 to TRBJ2-4; D remains ambiguous. The J call may be faulty, since TRBJ2-7 better matches the DNA end. CDR3 length: 14 residues. CDR1 is SGHDN, CDR2 FVKESK, per germline. CDR3 in amino acids: CASSQVERIYEQYF. The CDR3 DNA is TGTGCCAGCAGCCAAGTAGAGAGGATCTACGAGCAGTACTTC.

V usage is TRBV3-1 and J usage is TRBJ2-5; 9 nucleotides line up with TRBD2. The CDR3 runs to 17 residues. V lost 1 base to trimming and J lost 11 bases; unmatched junction nucleotides: 17. Germline V gene sequence: CDR1 LGHDT, CDR2 YNNKEL (reference sequence). This CDR3 reads CASSQALLAGLRNEQYF. The CDR3 nucleotides are TGTGCCAGCAGCCAAGCCCTGCTAGCGGGATTGCGGAATGAGCAGTACTTC.

This chain uses TRBV25-1 with TRBJ2-6; TRBD1 agrees at 8 bases. The CDR3 length is 14 residues. Unmatched junction bases numbered 0, after V lost 6 bases and J lost 2 bases. Germline V gives CDR1 MGHDK, CDR2 SYGVNS. The CDR3 protein is CASRDRAGANVLTF. The CDR3 nucleotides are TGTGCCAGCAGGGACAGGGCTGGGGCCAACGTCCTGACTTTC.

V is TRBV28 and J is TRBJ2-7; TRBD2 agrees at 8 bases. This CDR3 has 14 residues. Trimming took 5 bases from V and 3 from J; bases not matched to a gene: 6. Per the germline V gene, CDR1 is MDHEN and CDR2 is SYDVKM. The CDR3 reads CASSPGLAHYEQYF. For the CDR3, the DNA is TGTGCCAGCAGTCCCGGACTAGCCCACTACGAGCAGTACTTC.

This clonotype was counted a few times. The chain joins TRBV11-2 to TRBJ2-3; either TRBD1 or TRBD2 may supply D (6 bases each). The CDR3 covers 13 residues. Per germline, CDR1 SGHAT and CDR2 FQNNGV. Trimming removed 5 bases at V and 8 bases at J, with 14 bases between. The CDR3 here is CASSQSWGATQYF. For the CDR3, the DNA is TGTGCCAGCAGCCAAAGCTGGGGGGCTACGCAGTATTTT.

The chain couples TRBV28 to TRBJ2-7, with 9 positions matching TRBD1. Per germline, CDR1 MDHEN and CDR2 SYDVKM. CDR3 length equals 15 residues. The V segment lost 7 bases and the J segment 7 bases; nucleotides outside the gene matches: 14. CDR3 sequence (DNA): TGTGCCAGCAACTACGGGGACAGGGCGAACTTGGAGCAGTACTTC. Its protein product is CASNYGDRANLEQYF.

This chain connects TRBV12-3 or TRBV12-4 to TRBJ2-5; no definite D call. V was cut by 0 bases and J by 1 base, with 9 bases left in between. CDR3 length: 15 residues. For the CDR3, the DNA is TGTGCCAGCAGTTTAGCGCCCAACCTCCAAGAGACCCAGTACTTC. Residues: CASSLAPNLQETQYF.

The chain has TRBV5-5 and TRBJ2-2; 7 bases align to TRBD1. V was pared by 4 bases and J by 7 bases, with 10 bases of the junction left unmatched. This CDR3 is built from 15 residues. The germline V gene has CDR1 SGHKS and CDR2 YYEKEE (reference sequence). DNA of the CDR3: TGTGCCAGCAGCCGGACAGGCCTGGGTGGCGGGGAGCTGTTTTTT. Its protein is CASSRTGLGGGELFF.

This clonotype was observed a few times. This chain connects TRBV6-2 or TRBV6-3 to TRBJ2-3; 8 bases line up with TRBD2. Losses at the gene ends were 9 bases for V and 0 bases for J; bases not matched to a gene: 5. This CDR3 is 14 amino acids long. Per the germline V gene, CDR1 is MNHEY and CDR2 is SVGEGT. This CDR3 is CASTRGASTDTQYF. The CDR3 DNA reads TGTGCCAGTACGCGGGGGGCTAGCACAGATACGCAGTATTTT.

The V and J genes are TRBV20-1 and TRBJ2-5; D tentatively reads TRBD1 or TRBD2 (5 bases each). The DNA end is a closer match to TRBJ2-1, so the J assignment may be wrong. The CDR3 sequence is 13 residues long. CDR1 is DFQATT, CDR2 SNEGSKA, per germline (reference sequence). The CDR3 coding sequence is TGCAGTGCTGTGGGACGGAATCAAGAGACCCAGTTCTTC. Residues: CSAVGRNQETQFF.

This chain connects TRBV4-1 to TRBJ2-3, with a possible D match to TRBD2 (5 bases). Trimming left V 1 base short and J 4 bases short, with 12 bases between. From germline, CDR1 is MGHRA and CDR2 YSYEKL. The CDR3 totals 15 residues. CDR3: CASSQVGEGADTQYF. The CDR3 DNA sequence: TGCGCCAGCAGCCAAGTTGGAGAGGGCGCAGATACGCAGTATTTT.

This clonotype has just a few counts. The CDR3 is CATSASPLHF. In nucleotides, the CDR3 is TGTGCCACCTCCGCCTCACCCCTCCACTTT. The chain carries TRBV6-1 and TRBJ1-6, with D unresolved. Trimming pared 10 bases from V and 10 bases from J, leaving 8 bases between. The CDR3 contains 10 residues. Germline CDR1 and CDR2: MNHNS and SASEGT.

This chain connects TRBV14 to TRBJ1-2; 7 nucleotides match TRBD1. CDR1 and CDR2 (germline): SGHDN, FVKESK. V shed 6 bases, J shed 3 bases, and the junction held 4 bases outside the gene matches. The CDR3 sequence is 13 residues long. CDR3 protein: CASSSGQDYGYTF. Here the CDR3 DNA reads TGTGCCAGCAGTTCCGGACAGGACTATGGCTACACCTTC.

The rearrangement uses TRBV7-9 and TRBJ2-4; TRBD1 agrees at 11 bases. The DNA matches TRBJ2-5 better at its end, which makes the J call doubtful. Germline CDR1 SEHNR, CDR2 FQNEAQ (reference sequence). The CDR3 has 19 amino acids. In DNA, the CDR3 is TGTGCCAGCAGCTTAAATTGGCGGACCGGGACAGGGGGATCGGAGACCCAGTACTTC. Protein: CASSLNWRTGTGGSETQYF.

This chain uses TRBV28 with TRBJ1-1; the match to TRBD1 covers 9 bases. V lost 5 bases to trimming and J lost 4 bases; unmatched junction nucleotides: 2. This CDR3 contains 13 residues. Germline CDR1 and CDR2: MDHEN and SYDVKM. CDR3 amino acids: CASSMGQGTEAFF. CDR3 nucleotides: TGTGCCAGCAGTATGGGACAGGGCACTGAAGCTTTCTTT.

This chain uses TRBV20-1 with TRBJ2-5, with 11 positions matching TRBD2. With the DNA end fitting TRBJ2-7 better, the J assignment may be wrong. CDR1 and CDR2 (germline): DFQATT, SNEGSKA (reference sequence). The CDR3 is 17 amino acids. CDR3: CSASVLAGDKHTYEQYF. CDR3 coding DNA: TGCAGTGCTAGTGTACTAGCGGGGGATAAACACACCTACGAGCAGTACTTC.

The J gene is TRBJ2-7, the V gene TRBV20-1, with TRBD2 matching 14 bases. This CDR3 comprises 15 residues. Germline loops: CDR1 DFQATT, CDR2 SNEGSKA (reference sequence). Unmatched junction bases numbered 7, after V lost 5 bases and J lost 4 bases. CDR3 nucleotides: TGCAGTGCTTTGGGACTAGCGGGGGCCTCTTACGAGCAGTACTTC. It codes for CSALGLAGASYEQYF.

The chain combines TRBV20-1 with TRBJ2-3; D is perhaps TRBD1 or TRBD2 (5 bases each). With 6 bases removed from V and 1 base from J, the gap between germline ends came to 23 bases. CDR1 and CDR2 from the germline V gene are DFQATT and SNEGSKA (reference sequence). The length of the CDR3 is 17 residues. CDR3 sequence: CSATSPGPSPGTDTQYF. CDR3 DNA sequence: TGCAGTGCCACAAGCCCGGGACCTTCGCCGGGCACAGATACGCAGTATTTT.

This chain joins TRBV6-5 and TRBJ2-3, with TRBD2 identical over 10 bases. Looked up from germline, CDR1 is MNHEY and CDR2 is SVGAGI. The junction had 6 bases not matched to a gene; V was cut back by 7 bases and J by 2 bases. CDR3 length: 15 amino acids. Written as DNA, the CDR3 is TGTGCCAGCAAAACTAGCGGGATGAACACAGATACGCAGTATTTT. As protein: CASKTSGMNTDTQYF.

The chain uses TRBV4-1 and TRBJ2-5; D gene uncertain. Germline V lookup: CDR1 MGHRA, CDR2 YSYEKL. There are 15 residues in the CDR3. Trimming shortened V by 6 bases and J by 5 bases, and 19 bases separated the two germline ends. The CDR3 DNA sequence: TGCGCCAGCAGGCGCGTCGGATCATTAAGGGAGACCCAGTACTTC. Its translation: CASRRVGSLRETQYF.

The chain recombines TRBV29-1 with TRBJ2-5; D remains unclear. The CDR3 is 13 residues long. V was pared by 4 bases and J by 9 bases, with 18 bases between. CDR1 and CDR2 from the germline V gene are SQVTM and ANQGSEA. CDR3 amino acids: CSVGLDGRIAQYF. CDR3 nucleotides: TGCAGCGTTGGGCTAGACGGCCGAATTGCCCAGTACTTC. Together with reference TRBV29-1 and TRBJ2-5, the CDR3 gives the full variable domain: SAVISQKPSRDICQRGTSLTIQCQVDSQVTMMFWYRQQPGQSLTLIATANQGSEATYESGFVIDKFPISRPNLTFSTLTVSNMSPEDSSIYLCSVGLDGRIAQYFGPGTRLLVL.